This entry lists 2 T cell receptor beta chains sequenced from one sample in a study of blood T cell repertoires in COVID-19. The table came from immunoSEQ multiplex PCR; TCRdb's copy has only in-frame clones and leaves some out. The data show 120,000 to 150,000 clones, 84% seen once. The sample comprised peripheral blood. The receptors originated from a man aged 30 to 45 with COVID-19, enrolled during active disease.

This sequence joins TRBV28 and TRBJ2-3; 7 nucleotides agree with TRBD1. Trimming removed 5 bases from V and 0 bases from J; junction bases left unmatched: 8. The CDR3 consists of 16 residues. Germline V gives CDR1 MDHEN, CDR2 SYDVKM. CDR3 protein: CASSRTGRLSTDTQYF. CDR3 DNA sequence: TGTGCCAGCAGTAGGACAGGCCGACTTAGCACAGATACGCAGTATTTT.

The V and J genes are TRBV4-2 and TRBJ2-7, with TRBD2 identical over 7 bases. Germline V gene lookup returns CDR1 LGHNA and CDR2 YNFKEQ. The CDR3 consists of 15 residues. Trimming took 0 bases from V and 3 from J; bases not matched to a gene: 5. CDR3 coding DNA: TGTGCCAGCAGCCAAGAGAACGGGGGGAACTACGAGCAGTACTTC. Translation: CASSQENGGNYEQYF.